This T cell receptor (beta chain) originates from a study of T cell responses to AZD1222 COVID-19 vaccine. Study-wide points: Spike-specific TCR breadth and depth were elevated following two AZD1222 doses.

The assay was immunoSEQ multiplex PCR, and TCRdb's table has in-frame clones only and misses some. The top ten hold 11% to 15% of the sample, which has 50,000 to 75,000 clones, roughly three quarters seen once. With respect to this clone: Its antigen is unidentified.

V was pared by 4 bases and J by 0 bases, with 11 bases between. Germline V lookup: CDR1 SEHNR, CDR2 FQNEAQ (reference sequence). CDR3 size: 15 residues. This sample comprised peripheral blood, obtained on day 0 of AZD1222 vaccination. The receptor was isolated from an adult in good health. The chain links TRBV7-9 to TRBJ2-3; no reliable D call. Here the CDR3 reads CASSSDSSSTDTQYF. The CDR3, as DNA: TGTGCCAGCAGCTCCGACTCCTCTAGCACAGATACGCAGTATTTT.